These 7 T cell receptor beta chains were all obtained from the same sample, sequenced in a study of vaccination effects on CD4 cells after COVID-19. What these receptors recognize is not known. Antigen-specific CD4+ T cell clonotypes were called by their expansion after viral peptide-pool culture in ViraFEST. Around day 10 of culture, CD4+ T cells were separated out. Everyone in the study got two shots of either the BNT162b2 or mRNA-1273 vaccine. TCRdb's copy holds only in-frame clones and misses some; the assay was immunoSEQ multiplex PCR. The sample lists 29,000 or so clones, 74% occurring once. Sequenced here: CD4+ T cells from PBMCs cultured with HCoV-OC43 spike peptides, sampled after COVID-19 vaccination. The subset denotes: HCoV-OC43 spike overlapping peptide pool stimulation. Every receptor here comes from a human donor who received a COVID-19 vaccine.

The chain has TRBV7-2 and TRBJ1-5; no clear D gene. V was cut by 2 bases and J by 11 bases, with 13 bases left in between. The V gene's germline CDR1 is SGHTA and CDR2 FQGNSA. CDR3 length: 13 residues. The CDR3: CASSLQSESAQHF. The CDR3 DNA sequence: TGTGCCAGCAGCTTACAGTCTGAGTCAGCCCAGCATTTT.

The V and J genes are TRBV19 and TRBJ2-7, with D unresolved. Germline V CDR1 and CDR2: LNHDA, SQIVND (reference sequence). The V and J ends lost 1 base and 4 bases respectively, with 17 bases between them. CDR3 length: 16 amino acids. The CDR3 DNA reads TGTGCCAGTAGTATAGCCACGACAAGGGATTATTACGAGCAGTACTTC. This encodes CASSIATTRDYYEQYF.

The chain links TRBV5-1 to TRBJ1-4, with a weak D call TRBD1 (6 bases). The CDR3 totals 16 residues. V was shortened by 4 bases and J by 8 bases, with 21 bases between the two germline ends. The germline V gene has CDR1 SGHRS and CDR2 YFSETQ. For the CDR3, the DNA is TGCGCCAGCAGCCCCCGGACAGCCCTTGGAAGAGAAAAACTGTTTTTT. As protein: CASSPRTALGREKLFF.

The chain links TRBV11-2 to TRBJ2-7, with TRBD1 matching over 7 bases. CDR3 length: 15 residues. Germline V gene sequence: CDR1 SGHAT, CDR2 FQNNGV. V shed 4 bases, J shed 5 bases, and the junction held 11 bases outside the gene matches. In DNA form, the CDR3 reads TGTGCCAGCAGCTCCCCGGGATGGGACAGCCACGAGCAGTACTTC. It yields the protein CASSSPGWDSHEQYF.

For the CDR3, the DNA is TGTGCCAGCAGCTTAGCTGGTCGCGGGACTGAGACCCAGTACTTC. Residues: CASSLAGRGTETQYF. The chain recombines TRBV7-2 with TRBJ2-5, with a tentative D call TRBD2 (6 bases). CDR1 and CDR2 (germline): SGHTA, FQGNSA. V lost 0 bases and J lost 5, with 13 bases in between. The CDR3 covers 15 residues.

The chain combines TRBV6-2 or TRBV6-3 with TRBJ2-7; 8 nucleotides align to TRBD1. The CDR3 has 17 amino acids. V lost 2 bases to trimming and J lost 5 bases; unmatched junction nucleotides: 14. Germline assignment: CDR1 MNHEY and CDR2 SVGEGT. In nucleotides, the CDR3 is TGTGCCAGCAGTTACAGGTTTGGTTCCAGGGGGCTTCACGAGCAGTACTTC. Translation gives CASSYRFGSRGLHEQYF.

The V call is TRBV3-1 (or the pseudogene TRBV3-2), the J call TRBJ2-5, with 8 bases aligning to TRBD2. Germline CDR1 is LGHDT and CDR2 is YNNKEL (reference sequence). With V trimmed by 4 bases and J by 9 bases, 13 bases remained unmatched. The length of the CDR3 is 15 residues. The CDR3 sequence: CASSPTGLAMGAQYF. The CDR3 nucleotides read TGTGCCAGCAGCCCAACCGGACTAGCAATGGGAGCCCAGTACTTC.